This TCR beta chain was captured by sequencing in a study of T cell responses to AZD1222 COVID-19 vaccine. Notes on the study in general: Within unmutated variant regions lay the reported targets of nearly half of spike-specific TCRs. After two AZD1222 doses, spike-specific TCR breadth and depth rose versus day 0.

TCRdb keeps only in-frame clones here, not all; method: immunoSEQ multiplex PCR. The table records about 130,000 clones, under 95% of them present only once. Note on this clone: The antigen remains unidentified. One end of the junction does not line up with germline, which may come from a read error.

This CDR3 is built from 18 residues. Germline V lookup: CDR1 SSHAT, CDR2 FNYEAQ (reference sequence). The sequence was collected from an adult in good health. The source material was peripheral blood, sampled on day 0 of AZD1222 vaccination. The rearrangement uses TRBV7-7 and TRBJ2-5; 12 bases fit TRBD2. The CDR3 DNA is TGTGCTAGCAGCTTAGGCGTCACAACTAGCGGGAGGAGAGAGACCCAGTACTTC. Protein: CASSLGVTTSGRRETQYF.